This TCR beta chain was captured by sequencing in a study of shared clonotypes between healthy human individuals. CDR3 length equals 17 residues. V dropped 0 bases and J dropped 2 bases, with 14 bases sitting between them. Germline V lookup: CDR1 MGHRA, CDR2 YSYEKL. At the deep level, the assay was run. The authors split each subset's genomic DNA evenly across several immunoSEQ plates. In the study's own analysis: As immunoSEQ supplied junction-only sequences (without quality scores), filtering differed. Repertoires were generated with immunoSEQ multiplex PCR, while TCRdb's copy carries only in-frame clones and drops some. V and J calls and clone size are given by that table; D and trimming were obtained from the DNA. The sample gives 600,000 to 750,000 clones, about 92% of which show up once; about a third is in the top ten.

The TCR comes from a man aged 18 to 30 in good health. Some clones in this sample may be carry-over from other donors' samples. The specimen sequenced was memory CD8+ T cells from PBMCs. As for subset: CD45RO+ cells pooled with CCR7-negative TemRA cells. The gene calls are TRBV4-1 and TRBJ2-1, with D possibly TRBD2 on 5 matching bases. The CDR3 nucleotides read TGCGCCAGCAGCCAAGAGCGAAGCGGCCTCACCTACAATGAGCAGTTCTTC. As protein: CASSQERSGLTYNEQFF.